One and the same sample provided the 9 T cell receptor beta chains below, sequenced in a study of blood T cell repertoires in COVID-19. TCRdb's copy holds only in-frame clones and misses some; the assay was immunoSEQ multiplex PCR. The sample lists approximately 140,000 clones, about nine tenths seen once, with about 28% in the top ten. The sample comprised peripheral blood. The source of these receptors is a human donor in a cohort sampled during active COVID-19.

The rearrangement joins TRBV5-1 to TRBJ2-1; D might be TRBD1 (6 bases). Germline values: CDR1 SGHRS, CDR2 YFSETQ. The V and J ends lost 0 bases and 9 bases respectively, with 10 bases between them. CDR3 length: 13 residues. CDR3 loop: CASSLDRVGEQFF. CDR3 nucleotides: TGCGCCAGCAGCTTGGACAGGGTAGGTGAGCAGTTCTTC.

This clone was seen only once. The J gene is TRBJ2-7, the V gene TRBV5-6; 8 nucleotides match TRBD2. This CDR3 region has 14 residues. Germline CDR1 and CDR2: SGHDT and YYEEEE. V shed 4 bases and J 5 bases; nucleotides not matched to a gene: 8. The CDR3 is CASSPRTSTHEQYF. For the CDR3, the DNA is TGTGCCAGCAGCCCCCGGACTAGCACCCACGAGCAGTACTTC.

The chain recombines TRBV7-7 with TRBJ2-2; 9 bases are shared with TRBD2. This CDR3 comprises 19 residues. V trimming: 5 bases; J trimming: 5 bases; junction bases outside the gene matches: 18. CDR1 and CDR2 from the germline V gene are SSHAT and FNYEAQ (reference sequence). CDR3 region: CASSIGVAGVSDRTGELFF. In DNA, the CDR3 is TGTGCCAGCAGCATCGGGGTAGCGGGGGTCTCAGATCGGACCGGGGAGCTGTTTTTT.

This chain links TRBV6-6 with TRBJ1-6; tentatively, D is TRBD1 (6 bases). The germline V and J ends were trimmed by 11 bases and 0 bases, with 14 bases remaining between them. The CDR3 extends over 15 amino acids. In germline, CDR1 is MNHNY, CDR2 SVGAGI (reference sequence). In DNA form, the CDR3 reads TGTGCCGGAAGACAGGAAAACTCCTATAATTCACCCCTCCACTTT. It yields the protein CAGRQENSYNSPLHF.

The gene calls are TRBV18 and TRBJ2-1, with 11 bases that match TRBD1. Germline assignment: CDR1 KGHSH and CDR2 LQKENI. The CDR3 runs to 17 residues. The V segment lost 4 bases and the J segment 3 bases; nucleotides outside the gene matches: 8. CDR3 in DNA: TGTGCCAGCTCACTCAAACCCGGGACAGGGGGCTACAATGAGCAGTTCTTC. As protein: CASSLKPGTGGYNEQFF.

The V and J genes are TRBV3-1 (or the pseudogene TRBV3-2) and TRBJ2-7; D remains unclear. This CDR3 is 12 amino acids long. V gave up 3 bases and J gave up 6 bases, with 9 bases separating them. From germline, CDR1 is LGHDT and CDR2 YNNKEL (reference sequence). For the CDR3, the DNA is TGTGCCAGCAGCCAGGCGGCTAGCGAGCAGTACTTC. Its translation is CASSQAASEQYF.

The V gene is TRBV6-2 or TRBV6-3, the J gene TRBJ1-1; D remains unclear. The CDR3 consists of 13 residues. Germline V gene lookup returns CDR1 MNHEY and CDR2 SVGEGT. Trimming took 2 bases from V and 3 from J, leaving 7 bases between them. CDR3 in amino acids: CASSYTSYTEAFF. As DNA, the CDR3 is TGTGCCAGCAGTTACACTTCATACACTGAAGCTTTCTTT.

This chain joins TRBV5-1 and TRBJ2-7; 9 bases agree with TRBD1. V was pared by 4 bases and J by 3 bases, with 8 bases of the junction left unmatched. Germline loops: CDR1 SGHRS, CDR2 YFSETQ. The CDR3 consists of 15 residues. The CDR3 protein is CASSLNTGGGYEQYF. The CDR3 DNA follows: TGCGCCAGCAGCCTAAACACAGGGGGCGGCTACGAGCAGTACTTC.

This clone occurred once. This chain uses TRBV3-1 (or the pseudogene TRBV3-2) with TRBJ1-4, with 7 bases fitting TRBD1. The CDR3 contains 15 residues. J gave up 4 bases and V 4 bases, and 6 bases lay outside the gene matches. Germline loops: CDR1 LGHDT, CDR2 YNNKEL (reference sequence). CDR3 DNA: TGTGCCAGCAGCCCGACCAGGGGGAATAATGAAAAACTGTTTTTT. It translates to CASSPTRGNNEKLFF.